Listed below are T cell receptor beta chains from one sample, sequenced in a study of shared clonotypes between healthy human individuals. TCRdb keeps only in-frame clones here, not all; method: immunoSEQ multiplex PCR. The repertoire holds around 370,000 clones, about 96% seen once, with around 0.3% in the top ten. The sample was memory CD8+ T cells sorted from blood. The receptors originated from a man between 25 and 39 years old in good health. The CDR3 runs from the conserved cysteine through the conserved F or W. A D gene is named only where the DNA matches it firmly. Not every row has a clone size; where given, it reads once, few, many or a size class.

clone_size d_call j_call cdr3_length v_call cdr3_aa cdr3_nt
NA TRBD1 TRBJ2-2 16 TRBV6-1 CASSVRDRTISGELFF TGTGCCAGCAGTGTAAGGGACAGGACAATCTCCGGGGAGCTGTTTTTT
NA NA TRBJ1-5 14 TRBV28 CASSFVQSNQPQHF TGTGCCAGCAGTTTCGTACAGTCCAATCAGCCCCAGCATTTT
NA NA TRBJ1-2 12 TRBV15 CATSRVSGGYTF TGTGCCACCAGCAGAGTTTCGGGAGGCTACACCTTC
NA NA TRBJ2-7 14 TRBV11-2 CASSRDKPSYEQYF TGTGCCAGCAGCAGGGACAAACCCTCCTACGAGCAGTACTTC
NA TRBD2 TRBJ2-7 14 TRBV27 CASSWTSGRAEQYF TGTGCCAGCAGTTGGACTAGCGGGAGGGCCGAGCAGTACTTC
NA NA TRBJ1-1 12 TRBV5-1 CASSLGATEAFF TGCGCCAGCAGCTTGGGGGCCACTGAAGCTTTCTTT
NA TRBD2 TRBJ2-1 17 TRBV7-9 CASSLAKAGASYNEQFF TGTGCCAGCAGCTTAGCGAAGGCGGGAGCGTCCTACAATGAGCAGTTCTTC
NA NA TRBJ1-1 15 TRBV11-2 CASSLRGWGNTEAFF TGTGCCAGCAGCTTACGGGGGTGGGGGAACACTGAAGCTTTCTTT
NA NA TRBJ2-1 11 TRBV29-1 CSVTRGAEQFF TGCAGCGTGACTAGGGGGGCTGAGCAGTTCTTC
NA NA TRBJ2-2 16 TRBV7-9 CASSPGARANTGELFF TGTGCCAGCAGCCCTGGGGCGCGGGCGAACACCGGGGAGCTGTTTTTT
NA NA TRBJ1-5 16 TRBV19 CASSIVAGYSNQPQHF TGTGCCAGTAGTATAGTAGCGGGTTATAGCAATCAGCCCCAGCATTTT
NA TRBD1 TRBJ2-7 16 TRBV7-6 CASSLGSGTGTYEQYF TGTGCCAGCAGCTTAGGGTCCGGGACAGGGACCTACGAGCAGTACTTC
NA TRBD2 TRBJ2-1 14 TRBV2 CASSLSGAYNEQFF TGTGCCAGCAGTCTTAGCGGGGCTTACAATGAGCAGTTCTTC
NA NA TRBJ1-1 14 TRBV19 CASVKGHLNTEAFF TGTGCCAGTGTTAAGGGACATCTGAACACTGAAGCTTTCTTT
NA TRBD2 TRBJ2-3 16 TRBV11-2 CASSSGTSGYSDTQYF TGTGCCAGCAGCTCGGGTACTAGCGGTTATTCAGATACGCAGTATTTT
NA NA TRBJ1-1 10 TRBV29-1 CSVEKIDAFF TGCAGCGTTGAGAAGATAGATGCTTTCTTT
NA NA TRBJ1-5 12 TRBV10-1 CASSEDNQPQHF TGCGCCAGCAGTGAGGACAATCAGCCCCAGCATTTT
NA NA TRBJ2-1 14 TRBV7-2 CASSLVARYNEQFF TGTGCCAGCAGCTTAGTGGCACGGTACAATGAGCAGTTCTTC
NA NA TRBJ2-3 14 TRBV30 CAWTPGFVTDTQYF TGTGCCTGGACTCCGGGTTTCGTAACAGATACGCAGTATTTT
NA TRBD2 TRBJ2-1 15 TRBV2 CASRRLAAHYNEQFF TGTGCCAGCAGAAGACTAGCGGCCCACTACAATGAGCAGTTCTTC
NA NA TRBJ1-4 14 TRBV9 CASSSRGSNEKLFF TGTGCCAGCAGCTCCCGCGGCTCTAATGAAAAACTGTTTTTT
once TRBD2 TRBJ2-2 17 TRBV5-1 CASSLVLAAMGTGELFF TGCGCCAGCAGCTTGGTGCTAGCGGCAATGGGGACCGGGGAGCTGTTTTTT
NA NA TRBJ2-5 13 TRBV7-9 CASSLWNEETQYF TGTGCCAGCAGCTTATGGAACGAAGAGACCCAGTACTTC
NA TRBD1 TRBJ2-2 15 TRBV28 CASRTGASGTGELFF TGTGCCAGCAGAACAGGGGCTTCAGGCACCGGGGAGCTGTTTTTT
NA NA TRBJ2-1 15 TRBV5-1 CASSLNGIAKNEQFF TGCGCCAGCAGCTTGAACGGGATCGCGAAGAATGAGCAGTTCTTC
NA NA TRBJ2-7 14 TRBV5-6 CASSLLGQPYEQYF TGTGCCAGCAGCTTGCTTGGACAGCCCTACGAGCAGTACTTC
NA NA TRBJ2-3 15 TRBV13 CASSIGRDPTDTQYF TGTGCCAGCAGCATAGGGCGGGACCCCACAGATACGCAGTATTTT
NA NA TRBJ1-1 13 TRBV7-8 CASSQDRNTEAFF TGTGCCAGCAGCCAAGACAGGAACACTGAAGCTTTCTTT
NA TRBD2 TRBJ2-7 15 TRBV5-6 CASSYGLAGGGEQYF TGTGCCAGCAGCTACGGACTAGCGGGAGGGGGGGAGCAGTACTTC
NA NA TRBJ1-2 15 TRBV19 CASSISMAGDGGYTF TGTGCCAGTAGTATCTCCATGGCAGGGGACGGTGGCTACACCTTC
NA TRBD2 TRBJ2-3 16 TRBV7-9 CASSLILAGVTDTQYF TGTGCCAGCAGCTTGATACTAGCGGGAGTGACAGATACGCAGTATTTT
once TRBD2 TRBJ2-2 17 TRBV28 CASSRSSGTRNTGELFF TGTGCCAGCAGTAGGTCTAGCGGGACCCGGAACACCGGGGAGCTGTTTTTT
NA NA TRBJ1-5 16 TRBV28 CASSPPRERGYQPQHF TGTGCCAGCAGCCCTCCTCGGGAGAGGGGCTATCAGCCCCAGCATTTT
NA TRBD1 TRBJ1-1 15 TRBV2 CASRAEGSGQGAAFF TGTGCCAGCAGGGCAGAAGGTTCGGGACAGGGCGCAGCTTTCTTT
NA NA TRBJ2-3 13 TRBV11-3 CASSLGGTDTQYF TGTGCCAGCAGCTTGGGGGGCACAGATACGCAGTATTTT
NA TRBD2 TRBJ2-1 16 TRBV5-1 CASSKGLAGAAGEQFF TGCGCCAGCAGCAAAGGACTAGCGGGGGCCGCAGGTGAGCAGTTCTTC
NA TRBD2 TRBJ2-3 17 TRBV9 CASSVSPGLAATDTQYF TGTGCCAGCAGCGTATCCCCGGGACTAGCGGCCACAGATACGCAGTATTTT
NA TRBD1 TRBJ1-2 14 TRBV7-9 CASASGQGAEGYTF TGTGCCAGCGCCTCGGGACAGGGGGCGGAGGGCTACACCTTC
NA NA TRBJ2-7 17 TRBV10-3 CAISEGEGTQPGREQYF TGTGCCATCAGTGAGGGGGAAGGGACTCAACCGGGTCGCGAGCAGTACTTC
NA NA TRBJ1-5 14 TRBV28 CASSSYSPDQPQHF TGTGCCAGCAGTTCCTACAGTCCCGATCAGCCCCAGCATTTT
NA NA TRBJ1-3 13 TRBV30 CAWSASSGNTIYF TGTGCCTGGAGTGCAAGTTCTGGAAACACCATATATTTT
NA NA TRBJ2-2 13 TRBV2 CASSSRGTGELFF TGTGCCAGCAGCTCTAGGGGCACCGGGGAGCTGTTTTTT
NA TRBD2 TRBJ2-3 14 TRBV28 CASSPAGGTDTQYF TGTGCCAGCAGTCCAGCGGGAGGCACAGATACGCAGTATTTT
NA NA TRBJ1-5 12 TRBV2 CASSGNYQPQHF TGTGCCAGCAGTGGAAACTATCAGCCCCAGCATTTT
NA NA TRBJ2-3 14 TRBV6-1 CASSHGDNTDTQYF TGTGCCAGCAGTCATGGGGACAACACAGATACGCAGTATTTT
NA NA TRBJ1-5 16 TRBV7-2 CASSLMPGGLNQPQHF TGTGCCAGCAGCTTAATGCCGGGCGGCTTGAATCAGCCCCAGCATTTT
NA NA TRBJ2-5 15 TRBV6-5 CASRMQGSLGETQYF TGTGCCAGCAGAATGCAGGGGAGCCTAGGAGAGACCCAGTACTTC
NA NA TRBJ1-2 13 TRBV6-5 CASSYRGLNGYTF TGTGCCAGCAGTTACCGGGGTCTTAATGGCTACACCTTC
NA TRBD2 TRBJ2-3 15 TRBV5-5 CASSYSGRAKDTQYF TGTGCCAGCAGCTATAGCGGGAGGGCCAAAGATACGCAGTATTTT
NA NA TRBJ2-1 11 TRBV28 CASGVQWEQFF TGTGCCAGCGGGGTTCAGTGGGAGCAGTTCTTC
NA TRBD2 TRBJ2-2 16 TRBV7-3 CASSLRPGGDTGELFF TGTGCCAGCAGCTTACGTCCGGGAGGGGACACCGGGGAGCTGTTTTTT
NA TRBD2 TRBJ2-6 20 TRBV19 CASSLTGTSGRPSGANVLTF TGTGCCAGTAGTCTGACCGGGACTAGCGGGAGGCCCTCTGGGGCCAACGTCCTGACTTTC
NA TRBD2 TRBJ2-5 15 TRBV10-2 CASSEAGGPRETQYF TGCGCCAGCAGTGAGGCGGGAGGGCCGCGGGAGACCCAGTACTTC
NA TRBD2 TRBJ2-7 16 TRBV6-6 CASSYNPLAGDYEQYF TGTGCCAGCAGTTACAACCCCCTAGCGGGAGACTACGAGCAGTACTTC
NA NA TRBJ1-1 11 TRBV29-1 CSVEAITEAFF TGCAGCGTTGAGGCCATCACTGAAGCTTTCTTT
NA NA TRBJ2-3 14 TRBV5-1 CASRSGYLTDTQYF TGCGCCAGCAGGTCTGGCTATCTCACAGATACGCAGTATTTT
NA NA TRBJ2-3 15 TRBV18 CASSPEVFSTDTQYF TGTGCCAGCTCACCCGAGGTCTTTAGCACAGATACGCAGTATTTT
NA TRBD2 TRBJ2-2 15 TRBV10-3 CAIKFAAGGNGELFF TGTGCCATCAAGTTCGCGGCGGGAGGTAACGGGGAGCTGTTTTTT
NA TRBD2 TRBJ2-2 16 TRBV12-5 CASGLRTSGRTGELFF TGTGCTAGTGGTTTGAGAACTAGCGGGAGAACCGGGGAGCTGTTTTTT